This entry is about one T cell receptor (beta chain). The antigen remains unidentified. These data come from a study of CD8 T cells in Susac syndrome. The V and J ends lost 1 base and 7 bases, in that order; junction bases with no gene match: 13. The CDR3 consists of 16 residues. Germline loops: CDR1 GTSNPN, CDR2 SVGIG (reference sequence). Study findings and constraints: In Susac syndrome, CD4+ T cell repertoires lacked any clonal expansion.

Sequencing targeted TCR beta in T cells from blood (CD8+ and CD4+). RNA, at about 0.45 to 1 ug, was reverse transcribed with random hexamers. Multiplex PCR with immunoSEQ amplified the TCR beta CDR3 across 54 Vbeta and 13 Jbeta. TCRdb called the immunoSEQ multiplex PCR reads again in MiXCR, with one record for every CDR3 protein. The sample lists roughly 250,000 distinct CDR3 sequences; around 96% were seen once. The clonotype originates from a human donor with Susac syndrome. The chain recombines TRBV30 with TRBJ1-2, with 9 bases fitting TRBD1. Input material: CD4+ T cells from PBMCs. This CDR3 reads CAWSAGQGRAESGYTF. CDR3 DNA: TGTGCCTGGAGTGCGGGACAGGGTCGGGCAGAAAGTGGCTACACCTTC.